The 13 T cell receptor beta chains listed next were all sequenced from one sample in a study of cytomegalovirus exposure and HLA in healthy donors. Researchers ran the PCR with 60 Vbeta and 13 Jbeta primers. Sequenced by immunoSEQ multiplex PCR; TCRdb stores in-frame clones only, minus some. The data show about 70,000 clones, 74% seen once. The sample comprised PBMCs. The receptors derive from a human donor in good health.

The chain couples TRBV9 to TRBJ1-1; the D gene is possibly TRBD1 (5 bases). This CDR3 comprises 13 residues. CDR1 and CDR2 (germline): SGDLS, YYNGEE. The V end lost 4 bases, the J end lost 5 bases, and 12 bases lay between the germline ends. In nucleotides, the CDR3 is TGTGCCAGCAGCTCCCGGGGGGAGACTGAAGCTTTCTTT. Translation gives CASSSRGETEAFF.

This clone was detected only a few times. V usage is TRBV25-1 and J usage is TRBJ2-1; 9 bases map to TRBD1. Per germline, CDR1 MGHDK and CDR2 SYGVNS. The junction had 11 bases not matched to a gene; V was cut back by 4 bases and J by 4 bases. The CDR3 length is 17 residues. The CDR3 DNA reads as TGTGCCAGCAGTGGACAGGGGGAAAGGACTGAATACAATGAGCAGTTCTTC. It translates to CASSGQGERTEYNEQFF.

In the case of this clone: Other DNA sequences within the sample encode an identical CDR3. J is TRBJ2-3 and V is TRBV5-1; D remains ambiguous. Germline V lookup: CDR1 SGHRS, CDR2 YFSETQ. V lost 8 bases, J lost 0 bases, and 16 bases lay in between. The CDR3 spans 15 residues. The CDR3 DNA is TGCGCCAGTAGCCCCGACACCTCAAGCACAGATACGCAGTATTTT. Protein: CASSPDTSSTDTQYF.

This chain uses TRBV27 with TRBJ2-2; 7 bases are a match to TRBD2. Looked up from germline, CDR1 is MNHEY and CDR2 is SMNVEV (reference sequence). This CDR3 is 14 amino acids long. V lost 3 bases to trimming and J lost 3 bases; unmatched junction nucleotides: 1. Here the CDR3 DNA reads TGTGCCAGCAGTTTGGGAGGGGACACCGGGGAGCTGTTTTTT. Translating it yields CASSLGGDTGELFF.

The rearrangement uses TRBV5-1 and TRBJ2-5, with D maybe TRBD1 (6 bases). This CDR3 is 14 amino acids long. Germline V CDR1 and CDR2: SGHRS, YFSETQ. Trimming took 3 bases from V and 1 from J, leaving 10 bases between them. CDR3 nucleotide sequence: TGCGCCAGCAGCTCACGGACAGTCCAAGAGACCCAGTACTTC. It is translated as CASSSRTVQETQYF.

This clone was seen more than once but under ten times. V is TRBV5-1 and J is TRBJ2-3, with TRBD1 as a possible D gene (5 bases). CDR3 size: 13 residues. The germline V gene has CDR1 SGHRS and CDR2 YFSETQ. Trimming left V 1 base short and J 3 bases short, with 6 bases between. The CDR3 sequence: CASSLKGTDTQYF. The CDR3 DNA reads as TGCGCCAGCAGCTTGAAGGGGACAGATACGCAGTATTTT.

The chain recombines TRBV19 with TRBJ1-2, with 10 bases identical to TRBD1. This CDR3 contains 17 residues. Germline-derived CDR1 and CDR2 are LNHDA and SQIVND (reference sequence). Losses at the gene ends were 4 bases for V and 3 bases for J; bases not matched to a gene: 11. The DNA of the CDR3 is TGTGCCAGTAGTACATATCGGGACAGGGGATTCGACTATGGCTACACCTTC. It yields the protein CASSTYRDRGFDYGYTF.

This rearrangement joins TRBV6-7 to TRBJ1-5; 8 positions match TRBD1. TRBV6-7 is sorted into the ORF group, with uncertain function. V trimming: 2 bases; J trimming: 4 bases; junction bases outside the gene matches: 7. CDR3 size: 16 residues. In DNA form, the CDR3 reads TGTGCCAGCAGTTACGCCGTACAGGGGGATAATCAGCCCCAGCATTTT. It specifies CASSYAVQGDNQPQHF.

This clone appeared a few times. The chain links TRBV5-1 to TRBJ1-6; possible D gene TRBD1, 5 bases. Trimming took off 0 bases at V and 9 bases at J, with 13 bases between the two ends. The germline V gene encodes CDR1 SGHRS and CDR2 YFSETQ. CDR3 size: 15 residues. The CDR3 is CASSLDGGLGSPLHF. The CDR3 coding sequence is TGCGCCAGCAGCTTGGATGGGGGGTTGGGTTCACCCCTCCACTTT. Combining the CDR3 with reference TRBV5-1 and TRBJ1-6 gives the whole variable domain KAGVTQTPRYLIKTRGQQVTLSCSPISGHRSVSWYQQTPGQGLQFLFEYFSETQRNKGNFPGRFSGRQFSNSRSEMNVSTLELGDSALYLCASSLDGGLGSPLHFGNGTRLTVT.

The chain carries TRBV5-1 and TRBJ1-2; perhaps TRBD1 as D (5 bases). CDR3 length: 17 residues. The germline V gene has CDR1 SGHRS and CDR2 YFSETQ. Trimming stripped 0 bases from V and 2 bases from J, with 17 bases between. The CDR3 nucleotides are TGCGCCAGCAGCTTGGCAGCGGGGCTGCCTACGAACTATGGCTACACCTTC. Its protein is CASSLAAGLPTNYGYTF.

This clone was counted only a few times. The rearrangement uses TRBV5-1 and TRBJ2-7; 14 bases align to TRBD2. Trimming removed 3 bases from V and 7 bases from J; junction bases left unmatched: 12. The CDR3 is 17 residues long. Germline assignment: CDR1 SGHRS and CDR2 YFSETQ. CDR3 protein: CASSSQPGLAGAREQYF. In nucleotides, the CDR3 is TGCGCCAGCAGCTCTCAACCGGGACTAGCGGGAGCAAGGGAGCAGTACTTC.

This clone was seen a single time. The chain recombines TRBV4-1 with TRBJ2-2; TRBD2 is a possible D gene (5 bases). The germline gives CDR1 MGHRA, CDR2 YSYEKL. This CDR3 contains 15 residues. Trimming removed 2 bases at V and 3 bases at J, with 10 bases between. The CDR3 region is CASSQRGIDTGELFF. CDR3 bases: TGCGCCAGCAGCCAACGGGGTATCGACACCGGGGAGCTGTTTTTT.

The chain couples TRBV5-6 to TRBJ2-7; TRBD1 aligns across 8 bases. V lost 6 bases, J lost 0 bases, and 5 bases stayed unmatched. Germline-derived CDR1 and CDR2 are SGHDT and YYEEEE. There are 14 residues in the CDR3. Here the CDR3 DNA reads TGTGCCAGCACCTGGACAGGGCCCTCCTACGAGCAGTACTTC. This codes for CASTWTGPSYEQYF.